The entry below describes one T cell receptor (beta chain). Data came from immunoSEQ multiplex PCR; TCRdb stores just in-frame clones and leaves some out. The sample includes a few hundred thousand clones, roughly 89% of them seen just once. Germline V gene sequence: CDR1 LGHDT, CDR2 YNNKEL (reference sequence). The CDR3 contains 18 residues. Germline trimming cut 4 bases from V and 3 bases from J; bases unmatched to any gene: 13. This sample was taken from a study of blood T cell repertoires in COVID-19. The overall study: Researchers got acute and convalescent COVID-19 samples from the United States, Italy and Spain. Sources were T cells, B-cell-depleted T cells, or PBMCs; the material itself was cDNA or gDNA.

V is TRBV3-1 (or the pseudogene TRBV3-2) and J is TRBJ1-1; 11 bases agree with TRBD1. The source material was peripheral blood. The receptor's source is a woman in her sixties with COVID-19, enrolled during active disease. The CDR3 nucleotides are TGTGCCAGCAGCCCTCCGATTGGGACAGGGGGGAACTACACTGAAGCTTTCTTT. Translated, it gives CASSPPIGTGGNYTEAFF.